The 17 T cell receptor beta chains listed next were all sequenced from one sample in a study of siplizumab effects on memory and regulatory T cells. Profiling relied on immunoSEQ multiplex PCR, and the TCRdb table lists in-frame clones only, not all of them. The table records approximately 84,000 clones, around 93% of them present only once. Material for sequencing was CD8+ T cells sorted from blood. The source is a human donor in good health.

The chain is built from TRBV19 and TRBJ2-1, with TRBD2 identical over 11 bases. The CDR3 is made up of 14 amino acids. Looked up from germline, CDR1 is LNHDA and CDR2 is SQIVND (reference sequence). The V gene end was trimmed by 8 bases and the J gene end by 1 base; junction bases not matched to a gene: 1. CDR3 sequence reads: CASGTSGSYNEQFF. The DNA for the CDR3 is TGTGCCAGTGGGACTAGCGGTTCCTACAATGAGCAGTTCTTC.

The rearrangement uses TRBV7-8 and TRBJ1-2, with TRBD1 as a possible D gene (6 bases). Germline values: CDR1 SGHVS, CDR2 FQNEAQ. The V gene lost 0 bases and the J gene lost 4 bases, with 12 bases spanning the gap. This CDR3 is 15 amino acids long. The CDR3 sequence: CASSLAGAQAYGYTF. Here the CDR3 DNA reads TGTGCCAGCAGCTTAGCGGGGGCACAGGCCTATGGCTACACCTTC.

The chain is built from TRBV28 and TRBJ2-1; 9 nucleotides line up with TRBD2. This CDR3 contains 14 residues. CDR1 and CDR2 from the germline V gene are MDHEN and SYDVKM. V lost 1 base, J lost 8 bases, and 3 bases stayed unmatched. CDR3 bases: TGTGCCAGCAGTTTATCAGGCGGGAGGGATGAGCAGTTCTTC. This sequence encodes CASSLSGGRDEQFF. Supplemented by reference TRBV28 and TRBJ2-1, the full variable domain reads DVKVTQSSRYLVKRTGEKVFLECVQDMDHENMFWYRQDPGLGLRLIYFSYDVKMKEKGDIPEGYSVSREKKERFSLILESASTNQTSMYLCASSLSGGRDEQFFGPGTRLTVL.

This chain connects TRBV6-1 to TRBJ2-7; TRBD2 might be the D (6 bases). Germline assignment: CDR1 MNHNS and CDR2 SASEGT. This CDR3 contains 19 residues. Between the trimmed V and J ends, which lost 0 bases and 1 base, there was a span of 22 bases. CDR3 in DNA: TGTGCCAGCAGTGAAGCCTCGTGGTCTAGCGTCTCGCGTTCCTACGAGCAGTACTTC. This translates into CASSEASWSSVSRSYEQYF.

The V and J genes are TRBV6-1 and TRBJ2-7, with D unclear. Trimming shortened V by 10 bases and J by 7 bases, and 17 bases separated the two germline ends. The CDR3 loop spans 12 amino acids. Germline V gene lookup returns CDR1 MNHNS and CDR2 SASEGT. DNA for the CDR3: TGTGCCAACAGCCTCGTCGGTGGGGAGCAGTACTTC. Translated, it gives CANSLVGGEQYF.

This chain joins TRBV12-5 and TRBJ2-7; 8 positions agree with TRBD2. The germline V gene encodes CDR1 LGHNT and CDR2 FRNRAP. The CDR3 spans 15 residues. V trimming: 8 bases; J trimming: 2 bases; junction bases outside the gene matches: 11. CDR3 region: CASTTSAVGTYEQYF. CDR3 in DNA: TGTGCTAGTACGACTAGCGCCGTCGGAACCTACGAGCAGTACTTC.

This chain links TRBV27 with TRBJ2-1, with D perhaps TRBD1 (6 bases). The germline V gene has CDR1 MNHEY and CDR2 SMNVEV (reference sequence). Deletions cut 3 bases from V and 4 bases from J, with 10 bases between. This CDR3 is 14 amino acids long. CDR3 nucleotides: TGTGCCAGCAGTTTGTCAGGGGCTTACAATGAGCAGTTCTTC. This gives the protein CASSLSGAYNEQFF.

This chain connects TRBV11-2 to TRBJ2-7; D ambiguous. Between the trimmed V and J ends, which lost 5 bases and 3 bases, there was a span of 23 bases. Looked up from germline, CDR1 is SGHAT and CDR2 is FQNNGV. The CDR3 runs to 17 residues. CDR3 sequence reads: CASSPNYSFFWFYEQYF. The DNA of the CDR3 is TGTGCCAGCAGCCCGAATTATAGTTTTTTTTGGTTCTACGAGCAGTACTTC.

This clone was counted between two and nine times. The chain uses TRBV29-1 and TRBJ1-1; D unclear. The CDR3 runs to 11 residues. Germline loops: CDR1 SQVTM, CDR2 ANQGSEA. Trimming left V 3 bases short and J 5 bases short, with 7 bases between. CDR3 DNA: TGCAGCGTTGAGGTAGGGACTGAAGCTTTCTTT. Amino acid sequence: CSVEVGTEAFF.

The chain joins TRBV16 to TRBJ1-5, with unresolved D. The CDR3 length is 14 residues. CDR1 and CDR2 from the germline V gene are KGHSY and FQNENV. V lost 3 bases, J lost 9 bases, and 15 bases lay in between. CDR3 in DNA: TGTGCCAGCAGCCATGACACTGATTGGATGCCCCAGCATTTT. As protein: CASSHDTDWMPQHF.

This chain connects TRBV2 to TRBJ1-1; unclear D gene. This CDR3 has 14 residues. V was trimmed by 8 bases and J by 1 base, leaving 14 bases between them. Germline values: CDR1 SNHLY, CDR2 FYNNEI. CDR3 sequence reads: CASLKSTANTEAFF. The CDR3 coding sequence is TGTGCCAGCCTTAAGAGTACCGCGAACACTGAAGCTTTCTTT.

The chain uses TRBV9 and TRBJ2-1; D is unclear. This CDR3 has 16 amino acids. The V end lost 4 bases, the J end lost 4 bases, and 18 bases lay between the germline ends. Per germline, CDR1 SGDLS and CDR2 YYNGEE. Here the CDR3 reads CASSLNLAPAYNEQFF. In nucleotides, the CDR3 is TGTGCCAGCAGCTTGAACCTTGCCCCCGCTTACAATGAGCAGTTCTTC.

The V gene is TRBV6-5, the J gene TRBJ2-2; D call uncertain. From germline, CDR1 is MNHEY and CDR2 SVGAGI. Trimming removed 7 bases at V and 6 bases at J, with 18 bases between. The CDR3 is 15 residues long. CDR3 nucleotide sequence: TGTGCCAGCACCCATCAGGCCTTCCAGCCCGGGGAGCTGTTTTTT. It yields the protein CASTHQAFQPGELFF.

This chain connects TRBV18 to TRBJ2-3; TRBD1 agrees at 8 bases. From germline, CDR1 is KGHSH and CDR2 LQKENI. V trimming: 3 bases; J trimming: 8 bases; junction bases outside the gene matches: 13. This CDR3 contains 16 residues. CDR3 sequence (DNA): TGTGCCAGCTCACCCAACTTCGGACAGGGAGACGGTACGCAGTATTTT. It encodes CASSPNFGQGDGTQYF.

J is TRBJ2-1 and V is TRBV6-6; 8 bases are a match to TRBD2. The CDR3 runs to 15 residues. J lost 7 bases, V lost 0 bases, and 5 bases had no gene match. CDR1 is MNHNY and CDR2 is SVGAGI in the germline V gene (reference sequence). CDR3 loop: CASSYSKLAVNEQFF. CDR3 in DNA: TGTGCCAGCAGTTACTCGAAACTAGCGGTTAATGAGCAGTTCTTC.

The rearrangement joins TRBV15 to TRBJ2-7; 7 bases fit TRBD1. This CDR3 comprises 15 residues. Germline V gene data show CDR1 as LNHNV and CDR2 as YYDKDF (reference sequence). The V gene end was trimmed by 3 bases and the J gene end by 0 bases; junction bases not matched to a gene: 5. CDR3 residues: CATSRGTESSYEQYF. The DNA of the CDR3 is TGTGCCACCAGCAGGGGGACAGAAAGCTCCTACGAGCAGTACTTC.

This chain uses TRBV19 with TRBJ2-2, with no clear D. CDR3 length: 15 amino acids. V lost 7 bases and J lost 3, with 15 bases in between. The germline gives CDR1 LNHDA, CDR2 SQIVND (reference sequence). CDR3 sequence: CASNSRVPYTGELFF. The CDR3 DNA sequence: TGTGCCAGTAATTCTCGCGTTCCGTACACCGGGGAGCTGTTTTTT.